Below are 19 T cell receptor beta chains sequenced from a single sample in a study of blood T cell repertoires in COVID-19. TCRdb's copy holds only in-frame clones and misses some; the assay was immunoSEQ multiplex PCR. The sample shows some 31,000 clones, 85% of them seen only once. Sequenced input: peripheral blood. These receptors originate from a human donor with acute or convalescent COVID-19. The donor label of this sample is uncertain.

V usage is TRBV5-6 and J usage is TRBJ1-1; TRBD1 agrees at 9 bases. Germline trimming cut 2 bases from V and 5 bases from J; bases unmatched to any gene: 7. The length of the CDR3 is 15 residues. Germline V gene sequence: CDR1 SGHDT, CDR2 YYEEEE. CDR3 in amino acids: CASSFPGQGVTEAFF. CDR3 DNA sequence: TGTGCCAGCAGCTTCCCGGGACAGGGTGTGACTGAAGCTTTCTTT.

This rearrangement joins TRBV7-2 to TRBJ2-7; D gene uncertain. The CDR3 is 14 amino acids. Germline V gene data show CDR1 as SGHTA and CDR2 as FQGNSA. V lost 4 bases and J 0 bases, leaving 10 bases between the germline ends. For the CDR3, the DNA is TGTGCCAGCAGCTCAAACAGAGCCTCCTACGAGCAGTACTTC. Its protein product is CASSSNRASYEQYF.

The rearrangement uses TRBV12-5 and TRBJ2-2; unclear D gene. This CDR3 region has 13 residues. Germline V gene sequence: CDR1 LGHNT, CDR2 FRNRAP. Between the trimmed V and J ends, which lost 2 bases and 7 bases, there was a span of 8 bases. This chain's CDR3 is CASGLWSGGELFF. Written as DNA, the CDR3 is TGTGCTAGTGGTTTGTGGAGTGGCGGGGAGCTGTTTTTT.

This chain joins TRBV4-2 and TRBJ2-1, with D hard to call. Trimming removed 6 bases from V and 5 bases from J, with 11 bases in between. The V gene's germline CDR1 is LGHNA and CDR2 YNFKEQ. This CDR3 is 13 amino acids long. For the CDR3, the DNA is TGTGCCAGCAGTCCCATCATTGACAATGAGCAGTTCTTC. Translation: CASSPIIDNEQFF.

To note about this clone: Other DNA sequences in the sample encode the same CDR3. This sequence joins TRBV12-3 or TRBV12-4 and TRBJ2-6; D unresolved. This CDR3 spans 13 amino acids. The ends were cut back, 4 bases at V and 1 base at J, with 2 bases in the middle. The CDR3 DNA is TGTGCCAGCAGTTCTTCTGGGGCCAACGTCCTGACTTTC. Residues: CASSSSGANVLTF.

This chain uses TRBV19 with TRBJ2-3; TRBD1 agrees at 8 bases. Unmatched junction bases numbered 10, after V lost 5 bases and J lost 6 bases. The germline V gene encodes CDR1 LNHDA and CDR2 SQIVND (reference sequence). CDR3 length equals 15 residues. In nucleotides, the CDR3 is TGTGCCAGTAGTGAGCGAACAGGGGGAAGGGATACGCAGTATTTT. Protein product: CASSERTGGRDTQYF. Using reference TRBV19 and TRBJ2-3 for the parts outside the CDR3, the full variable domain is DGGITQSPKYLFRKEGQNVTLSCEQNLNHDAMYWYRQDPGQGLRLIYYSQIVNDFQKGDIAEGYSVSREKKESFPLTVTSAQKNPTAFYLCASSERTGGRDTQYFGPGTRLTVL.

The J gene is TRBJ1-1, the V gene TRBV18, with D perhaps matching TRBD1 (6 bases). CDR1 and CDR2 (germline): KGHSH, LQKENI. CDR3 length equals 14 residues. Trimming shortened V by 4 bases and J by 7 bases, and 16 bases separated the two germline ends. CDR3 in DNA: TGTGCCAGCTCACGAGAGGAGGGGGGGAGTGAAGCTTTCTTT. Translated: CASSREEGGSEAFF.

The genes are TRBV6-5 and TRBJ2-7, with 7 nucleotides matching TRBD1. This CDR3 comprises 14 residues. Germline CDR1 reads MNHEY; CDR2 reads SVGAGI. V lost 7 bases, J lost 2 bases, and 8 bases stayed unmatched. As DNA, the CDR3 is TGTGCCAGCAACTTACAGGGGCCTCCCTACGAGCAGTACTTC. Protein sequence: CASNLQGPPYEQYF.

DNA of the CDR3: TGTGCCAGCTCACCACCGGGACAGAGTAACACCATATATTTT. Translating gives CASSPPGQSNTIYF. This chain joins TRBV18 and TRBJ1-3, with 7 positions matching TRBD1. V was pared by 0 bases and J by 7 bases, with 3 bases of the junction left unmatched. This CDR3 is 14 amino acids long. In germline, CDR1 is KGHSH, CDR2 LQKENI.

The chain couples TRBV10-3 to TRBJ1-5; possible D gene TRBD1, 5 bases. V was clipped by 11 bases and J by 0 bases, with 11 bases between them. The germline V gene encodes CDR1 ENHRY and CDR2 SYGVKD. CDR3 size: 13 residues. The CDR3 here is CAVGRDSNQPQHF. The CDR3 coding sequence is TGTGCCGTCGGCAGGGATAGCAATCAGCCCCAGCATTTT.

This clone was observed once. This chain connects TRBV5-6 to TRBJ1-2; TRBD1 matches 11 bases. This CDR3 region has 14 residues. Germline assignment: CDR1 SGHDT and CDR2 YYEEEE. V was clipped by 4 bases and J by 4 bases; unmatched bases: 3. The DNA of the CDR3 is TGTGCCAGCAGCAGGACAGGGGGCGGCTATGGCTACACCTTC. Encoded protein: CASSRTGGGYGYTF.

The chain recombines TRBV5-4 with TRBJ1-1; D remains ambiguous. In germline, CDR1 is SGHNT, CDR2 YYREEE (reference sequence). Trimming pared 1 base from V and 0 bases from J, leaving 10 bases between. This CDR3 has 15 amino acids. This chain's CDR3 is CASSLQAPMNTEAFF. Here the CDR3 DNA reads TGTGCCAGCAGCTTGCAGGCCCCGATGAACACTGAAGCTTTCTTT.

The V and J genes are TRBV28 and TRBJ1-5; no clear D gene. CDR3 length: 12 amino acids. Germline V gene lookup returns CDR1 MDHEN and CDR2 SYDVKM. Trimming stripped 7 bases from V and 4 bases from J, with 8 bases between. CDR3 sequence (DNA): TGTGCCAGCATAGGAGGGAATCAGCCCCAGCATTTT. It encodes CASIGGNQPQHF.

The V call is TRBV7-2, the J call TRBJ2-5; no definite D call. There are 13 residues in the CDR3. Germline V gives CDR1 SGHTA, CDR2 FQGNSA. The V end lost 3 bases, the J end lost 1 base, and 6 bases lay between the germline ends. The CDR3 sequence: CASSLGFQETQYF. The CDR3 nucleotides are TGTGCCAGCAGCTTGGGCTTCCAAGAGACCCAGTACTTC.

The gene calls are TRBV7-2 and TRBJ1-2, with D possibly being TRBD1 (6 bases). This CDR3 spans 14 amino acids. V was cut by 4 bases and J by 8 bases, with 17 bases left in between. Germline CDR1 reads SGHTA; CDR2 reads FQGNSA. The CDR3 is CASSSFGGAGGYTF. In nucleotides, the CDR3 is TGTGCCAGCAGCTCATTTGGGGGGGCGGGAGGCTACACCTTC.

This clone appeared a single time. J is TRBJ1-1 and V is TRBV6-5; D not certain. With 2 bases removed from V and 2 bases from J, the gap between germline ends came to 9 bases. The V gene's germline CDR1 is MNHEY and CDR2 SVGAGI. This CDR3 has 14 amino acids. The CDR3 nucleotides are TGTGCCAGCAGTTACGGAGAGATTAACACTGAAGCTTTCTTT. This translates into CASSYGEINTEAFF.

This sequence joins TRBV9 and TRBJ2-2, with 9 bases fitting TRBD2. The CDR3 totals 17 residues. Germline CDR1 is SGDLS and CDR2 is YYNGEE. V shed 0 bases and J 2 bases; nucleotides not matched to a gene: 5. CDR3 DNA sequence: TGTGCCAGCAGCGTAGGGGCTAGCGGGGTCAACACCGGGGAGCTGTTTTTT. This codes for CASSVGASGVNTGELFF.

This CDR3 is CASSYSAGQRQPLHF. The CDR3 DNA sequence: TGTGCCAGCAGTTACTCCGCGGGACAGCGGCAACCCCTCCACTTT. The gene calls are TRBV6-5 and TRBJ1-6, with TRBD1 matching over 7 bases. V lost 0 bases to trimming and J lost 12 bases; unmatched junction nucleotides: 8. Germline loops: CDR1 MNHEY, CDR2 SVGAGI. The CDR3 extends over 15 amino acids.

The rearrangement joins TRBV5-1 to TRBJ2-5; D not certain. CDR3 length: 14 amino acids. V lost 0 bases, J lost 1 base, and 7 bases lay in between. Germline CDR1 is SGHRS and CDR2 is YFSETQ. The CDR3 spells CASSLGQLQETQYF. The CDR3, as DNA: TGCGCCAGCAGCTTGGGTCAACTCCAAGAGACCCAGTACTTC.